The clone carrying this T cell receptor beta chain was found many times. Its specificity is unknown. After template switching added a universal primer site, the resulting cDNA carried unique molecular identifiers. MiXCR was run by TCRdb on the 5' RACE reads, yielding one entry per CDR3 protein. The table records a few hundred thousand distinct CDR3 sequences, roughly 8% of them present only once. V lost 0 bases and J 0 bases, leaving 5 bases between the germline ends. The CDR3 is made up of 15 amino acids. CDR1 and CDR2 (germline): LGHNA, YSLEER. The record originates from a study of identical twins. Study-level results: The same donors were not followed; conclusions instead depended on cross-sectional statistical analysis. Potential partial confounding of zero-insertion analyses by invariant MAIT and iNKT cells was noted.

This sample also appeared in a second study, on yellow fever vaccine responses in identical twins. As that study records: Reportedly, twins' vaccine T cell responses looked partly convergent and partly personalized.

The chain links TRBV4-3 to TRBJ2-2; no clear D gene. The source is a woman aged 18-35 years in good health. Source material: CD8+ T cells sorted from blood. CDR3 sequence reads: CASSQDFSNTGELFF. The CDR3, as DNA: TGCGCCAGCAGCCAAGACTTTTCGAACACCGGGGAGCTGTTTTTT.